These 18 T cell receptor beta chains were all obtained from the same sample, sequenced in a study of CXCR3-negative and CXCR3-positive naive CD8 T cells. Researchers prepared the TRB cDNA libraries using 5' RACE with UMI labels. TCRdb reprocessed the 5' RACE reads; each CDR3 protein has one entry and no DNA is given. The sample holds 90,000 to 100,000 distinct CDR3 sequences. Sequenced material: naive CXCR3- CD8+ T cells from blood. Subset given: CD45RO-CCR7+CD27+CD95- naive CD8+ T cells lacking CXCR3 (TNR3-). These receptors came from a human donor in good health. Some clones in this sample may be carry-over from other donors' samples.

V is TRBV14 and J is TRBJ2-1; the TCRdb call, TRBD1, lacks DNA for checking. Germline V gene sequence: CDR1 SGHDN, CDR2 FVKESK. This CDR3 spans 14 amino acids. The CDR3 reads CASSQGQDYNEQFF.

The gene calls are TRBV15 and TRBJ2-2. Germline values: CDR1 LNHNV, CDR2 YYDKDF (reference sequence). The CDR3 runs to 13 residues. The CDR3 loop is CATSPVVAGELFF.

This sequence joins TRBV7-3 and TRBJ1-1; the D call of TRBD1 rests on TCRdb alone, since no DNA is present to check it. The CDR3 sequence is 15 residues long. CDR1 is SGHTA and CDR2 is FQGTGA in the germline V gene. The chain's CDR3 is CASSIGRGVNTEAFF.

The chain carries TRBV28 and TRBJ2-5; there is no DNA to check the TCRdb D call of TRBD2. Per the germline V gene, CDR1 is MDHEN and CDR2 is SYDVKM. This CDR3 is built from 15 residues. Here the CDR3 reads CASSFPARVQETQYF.

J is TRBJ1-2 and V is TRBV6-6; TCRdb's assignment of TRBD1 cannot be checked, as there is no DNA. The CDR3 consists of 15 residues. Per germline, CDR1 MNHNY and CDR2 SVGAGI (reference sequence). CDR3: CASSYGPDRGYGYTF.

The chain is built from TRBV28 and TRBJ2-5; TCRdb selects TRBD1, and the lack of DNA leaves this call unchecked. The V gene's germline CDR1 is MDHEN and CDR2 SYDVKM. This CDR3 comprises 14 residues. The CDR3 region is CASSLEWGLETQYF.

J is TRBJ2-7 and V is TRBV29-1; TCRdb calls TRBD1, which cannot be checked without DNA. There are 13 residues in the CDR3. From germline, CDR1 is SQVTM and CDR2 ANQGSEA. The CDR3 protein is CSGGAGRNYEQYF.

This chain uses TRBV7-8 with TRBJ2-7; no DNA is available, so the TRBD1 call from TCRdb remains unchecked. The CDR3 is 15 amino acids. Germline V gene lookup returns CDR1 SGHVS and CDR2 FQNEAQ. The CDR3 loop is CASSLTGKGAYEQYF. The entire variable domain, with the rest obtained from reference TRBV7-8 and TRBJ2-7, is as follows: GAGVSQSPRYKVAKRGQDVALRCDPISGHVSLFWYQQALGQGPEFLTYFQNEAQLDKSGLPSDRFFAERPEGSVSTLKIQRTQQEDSAVYLCASSLTGKGAYEQYFGPGTRLTVT.

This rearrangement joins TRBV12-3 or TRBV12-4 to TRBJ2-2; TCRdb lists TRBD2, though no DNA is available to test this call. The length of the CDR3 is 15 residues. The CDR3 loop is CASSFTSVGTGELFF.

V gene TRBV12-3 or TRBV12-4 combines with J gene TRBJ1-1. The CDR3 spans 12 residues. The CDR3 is CASSFDYTEAFF.

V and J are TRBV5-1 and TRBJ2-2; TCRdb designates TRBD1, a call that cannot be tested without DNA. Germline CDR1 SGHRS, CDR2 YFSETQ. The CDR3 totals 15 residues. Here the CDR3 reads CASWDAFANTGELFF.

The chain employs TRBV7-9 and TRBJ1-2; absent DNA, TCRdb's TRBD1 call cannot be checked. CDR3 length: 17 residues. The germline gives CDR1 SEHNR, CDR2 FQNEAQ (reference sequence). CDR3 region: CASSPFLQDRTGHGYSF.

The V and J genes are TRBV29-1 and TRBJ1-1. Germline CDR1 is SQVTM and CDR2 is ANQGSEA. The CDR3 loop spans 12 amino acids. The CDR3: CSVDDWDTEAFF.

The CDR3 protein is CASSASGVQETQYF. This chain connects TRBV28 to TRBJ2-5. Germline V CDR1 and CDR2: MDHEN, SYDVKM. This CDR3 has 14 residues.

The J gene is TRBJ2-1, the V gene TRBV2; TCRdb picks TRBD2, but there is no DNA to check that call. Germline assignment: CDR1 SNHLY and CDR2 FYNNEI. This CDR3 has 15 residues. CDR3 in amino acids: CASREGTSTYNEQFF.

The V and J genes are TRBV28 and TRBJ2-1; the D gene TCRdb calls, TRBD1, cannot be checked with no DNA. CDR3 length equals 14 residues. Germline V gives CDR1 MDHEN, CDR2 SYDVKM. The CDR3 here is CASNRESSYNEQFF.

This CDR3 reads CAKNYRVIEKLFF. The chain has TRBV28 and TRBJ1-4; there is no DNA to check the TCRdb D call of TRBD1. The germline V gene encodes CDR1 MDHEN and CDR2 SYDVKM. The CDR3 has 13 residues. Variable domain in full (rest from reference TRBV28 and TRBJ1-4): DVKVTQSSRYLVKRTGEKVFLECVQDMDHENMFWYRQDPGLGLRLIYFSYDVKMKEKGDIPEGYSVSREKKERFSLILESASTNQTSMYLCAKNYRVIEKLFFGSGTQLSVL.

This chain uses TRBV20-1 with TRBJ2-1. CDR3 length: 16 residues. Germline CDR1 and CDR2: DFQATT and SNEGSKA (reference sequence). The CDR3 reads CSARVDVGLDFNEQFF.